This record concerns one T cell receptor (beta chain) sequence. Its antigen remains unidentified. Reprocessing the 5' RACE reads, TCRdb reports a single entry for every CDR3 protein and omits DNA. The sample features under 200,000 distinct CDR3 sequences, with approximately 3% in its top ten. The data belong to a study of monozygotic twins with inflammatory bowel disease. Study-level points and caveats: Neither one strong signal nor one clonotype associated with IBD was supported. Healthy twins showed more clonotype sharing with others than IBD patients, especially patients with disease activity.

Germline CDR1 and CDR2: ENHRY and SYGVKD. This CDR3 comprises 14 residues. This TCR derives from a human donor with ulcerative colitis or Crohn's disease, or a healthy co-twin of an affected twin (not recorded which). Sequencing used blood. This chain links TRBV10-3 with TRBJ2-5. The CDR3 here is CAISDKVPQETQYF.